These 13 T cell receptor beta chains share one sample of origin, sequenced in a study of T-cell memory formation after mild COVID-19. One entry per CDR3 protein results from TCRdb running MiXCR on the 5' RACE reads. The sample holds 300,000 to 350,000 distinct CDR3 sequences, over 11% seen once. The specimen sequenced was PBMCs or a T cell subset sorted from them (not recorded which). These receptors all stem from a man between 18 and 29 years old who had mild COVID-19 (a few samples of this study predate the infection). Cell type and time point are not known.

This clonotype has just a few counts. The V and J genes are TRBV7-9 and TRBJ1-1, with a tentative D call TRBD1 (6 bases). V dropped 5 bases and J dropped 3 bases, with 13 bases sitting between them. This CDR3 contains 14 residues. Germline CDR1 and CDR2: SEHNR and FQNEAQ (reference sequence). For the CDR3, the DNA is TGTGCCAGCAGCATACAGGGCACCCACACTGAAGCTTTCTTT. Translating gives CASSIQGTHTEAFF.

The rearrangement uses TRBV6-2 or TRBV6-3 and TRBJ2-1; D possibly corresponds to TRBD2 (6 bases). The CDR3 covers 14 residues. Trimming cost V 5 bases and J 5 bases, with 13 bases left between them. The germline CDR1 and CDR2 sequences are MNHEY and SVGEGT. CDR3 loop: CASSQGGPNNEQFF. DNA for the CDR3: TGTGCCAGCAGTCAAGGAGGGCCGAACAATGAGCAGTTCTTC.

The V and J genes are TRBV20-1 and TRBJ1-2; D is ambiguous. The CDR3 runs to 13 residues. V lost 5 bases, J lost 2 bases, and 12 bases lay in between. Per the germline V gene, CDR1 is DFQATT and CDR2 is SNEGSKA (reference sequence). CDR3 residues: CSAGPDRNYGYTF. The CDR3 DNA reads TGCAGTGCTGGACCAGACCGGAACTATGGCTACACCTTC.

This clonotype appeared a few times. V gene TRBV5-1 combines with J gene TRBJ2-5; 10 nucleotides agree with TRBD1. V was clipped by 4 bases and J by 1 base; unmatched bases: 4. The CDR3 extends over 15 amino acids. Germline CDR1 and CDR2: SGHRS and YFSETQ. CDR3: CASSGRQGAQETQYF. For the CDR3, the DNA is TGCGCCAGCAGCGGGAGACAGGGGGCCCAAGAGACCCAGTACTTC.

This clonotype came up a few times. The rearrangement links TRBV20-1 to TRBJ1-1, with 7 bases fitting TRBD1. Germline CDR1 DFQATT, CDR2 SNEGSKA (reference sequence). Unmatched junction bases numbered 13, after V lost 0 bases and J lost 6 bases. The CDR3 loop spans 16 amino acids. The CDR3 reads CSARDPEGGRGSEAFF. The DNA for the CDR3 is TGCAGTGCTAGAGATCCTGAAGGGGGCCGAGGGTCTGAAGCTTTCTTT.

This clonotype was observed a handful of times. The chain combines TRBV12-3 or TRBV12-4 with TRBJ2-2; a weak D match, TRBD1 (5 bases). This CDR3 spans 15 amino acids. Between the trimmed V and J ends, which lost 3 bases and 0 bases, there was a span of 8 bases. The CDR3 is CASSLVQANTGELFF. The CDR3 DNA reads TGTGCCAGCAGTTTGGTACAGGCGAACACCGGGGAGCTGTTTTTT.

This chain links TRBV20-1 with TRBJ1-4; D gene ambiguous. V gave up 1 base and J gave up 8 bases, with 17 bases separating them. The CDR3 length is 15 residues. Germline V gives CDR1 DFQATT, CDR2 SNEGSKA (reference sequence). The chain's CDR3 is CSARGATQDGEKLFF. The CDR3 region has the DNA TGCAGTGCTAGAGGGGCGACTCAAGACGGGGAAAAACTGTTTTTT.

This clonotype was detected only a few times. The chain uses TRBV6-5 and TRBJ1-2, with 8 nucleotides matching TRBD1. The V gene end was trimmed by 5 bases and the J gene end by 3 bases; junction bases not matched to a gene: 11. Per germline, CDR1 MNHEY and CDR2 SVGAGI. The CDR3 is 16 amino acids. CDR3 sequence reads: CASSLTPGQGHYGYTF. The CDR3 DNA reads TGTGCCAGCAGTCTTACCCCTGGACAGGGACACTATGGCTACACCTTC.

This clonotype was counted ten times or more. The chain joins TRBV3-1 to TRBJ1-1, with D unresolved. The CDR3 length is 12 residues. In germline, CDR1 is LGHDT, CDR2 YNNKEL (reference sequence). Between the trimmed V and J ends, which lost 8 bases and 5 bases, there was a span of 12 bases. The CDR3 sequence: CASGGKRTEAFF. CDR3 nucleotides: TGTGCCAGCGGAGGGAAGAGGACTGAAGCTTTCTTT. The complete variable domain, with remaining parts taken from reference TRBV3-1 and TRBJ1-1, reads DTAVSQTPKYLVTQMGNDKSIKCEQNLGHDTMYWYKQDSKKFLKIMFSYNNKELIINETVPNRFSPKSPDKAHLNLHINSLELGDSAVYFCASGGKRTEAFFGQGTRLTVV.

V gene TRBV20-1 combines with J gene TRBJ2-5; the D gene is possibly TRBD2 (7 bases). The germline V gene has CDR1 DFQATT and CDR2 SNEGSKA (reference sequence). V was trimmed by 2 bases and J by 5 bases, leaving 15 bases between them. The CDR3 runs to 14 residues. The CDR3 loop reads CSARTGGAWETQYF. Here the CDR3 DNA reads TGCAGTGCTAGAACGGGGGGCGCATGGGAGACCCAGTACTTC.

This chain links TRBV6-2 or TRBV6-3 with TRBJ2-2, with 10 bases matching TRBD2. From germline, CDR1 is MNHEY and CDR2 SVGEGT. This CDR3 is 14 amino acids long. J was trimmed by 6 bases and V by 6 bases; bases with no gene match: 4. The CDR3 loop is CASRTGTSAGELFF. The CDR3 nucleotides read TGTGCCAGCAGGACCGGGACTAGCGCCGGGGAGCTGTTTTTT.

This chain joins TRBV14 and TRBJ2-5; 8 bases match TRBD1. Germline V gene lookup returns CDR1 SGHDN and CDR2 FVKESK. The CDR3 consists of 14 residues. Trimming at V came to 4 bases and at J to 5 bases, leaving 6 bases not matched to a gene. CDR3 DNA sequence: TGTGCCAGCAGCCTGACAGGGGTCCGCGAGACCCAGTACTTC. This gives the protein CASSLTGVRETQYF.

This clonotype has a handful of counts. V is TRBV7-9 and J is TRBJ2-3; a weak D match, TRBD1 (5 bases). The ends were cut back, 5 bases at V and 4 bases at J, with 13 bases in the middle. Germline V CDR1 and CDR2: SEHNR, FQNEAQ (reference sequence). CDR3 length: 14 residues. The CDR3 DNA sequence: TGTGCCAGCAGCGTCCAGGGCGACTCAGATACGCAGTATTTT. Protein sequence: CASSVQGDSDTQYF.